The sequence of this T cell receptor (beta chain) was determined in a study of human T cells and chemical hapten exposure. Study-level background: Variation in per-sample TCR yields came mainly from small pooled library volume differences.

CDR1 is SEHNR, CDR2 FQNEAQ, per germline (reference sequence). Trimming pared 7 bases from V and 2 bases from J, leaving 13 bases between. This CDR3 region has 14 residues. Study observations and caveats: The number of TCRs over 1 in 1000 frequency stayed unchanged after DPC.

A word on this clonotype: The antigen is not known.

Single cDNA molecules in the library carried unique molecular identifiers attached during preparation. In TCRdb, the 5' RACE reads were re-called with MiXCR into one record per CDR3 protein. In the table there are under 150,000 distinct CDR3 sequences, around 20% of which are singletons. Total RNA was isolated from unfractionated whole blood. The gene calls are TRBV7-9 and TRBJ2-3; possible D gene TRBD2, 6 bases. The sequence derives from a human donor in good health. CDR3 nucleotides: TGTGCCAGCAACACCCGGGGGTTCACAGATACGCAGTATTTT. It encodes CASNTRGFTDTQYF.